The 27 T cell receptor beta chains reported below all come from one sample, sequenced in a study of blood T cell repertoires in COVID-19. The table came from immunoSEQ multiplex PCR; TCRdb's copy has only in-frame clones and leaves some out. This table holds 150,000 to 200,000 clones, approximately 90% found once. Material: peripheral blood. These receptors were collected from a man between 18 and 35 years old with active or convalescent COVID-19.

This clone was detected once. This CDR3 is CASLTGKKLFF. Here the CDR3 DNA reads TGTGCCAGCTTAACAGGGAAAAAACTGTTTTTT. The chain links TRBV6-6 to TRBJ1-4; tentatively, D is TRBD1 (6 bases). V was clipped by 8 bases and J by 9 bases, with 10 bases between them. This CDR3 spans 11 amino acids. Germline assignment: CDR1 MNHNY and CDR2 SVGAGI (reference sequence).

The CDR3, as DNA: TGCGCCAGCAGCTTCGGACTAGCGGGAAACAATGAGCAGTTCTTC. Amino acid sequence: CASSFGLAGNNEQFF. This chain uses TRBV5-1 with TRBJ2-1, with 12 bases matching TRBD2. CDR1 SGHRS and CDR2 YFSETQ come from the germline V gene. The CDR3 extends over 15 amino acids. The V and J ends lost 2 bases and 5 bases, in that order; junction bases with no gene match: 2.

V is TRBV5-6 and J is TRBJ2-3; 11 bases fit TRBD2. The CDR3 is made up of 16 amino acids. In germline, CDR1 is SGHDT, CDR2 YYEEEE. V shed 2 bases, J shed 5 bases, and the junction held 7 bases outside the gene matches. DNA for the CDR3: TGTGCCAGCAGCTTAAAGACTAGCGGGATAGGAGATACGCAGTATTTT. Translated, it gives CASSLKTSGIGDTQYF.

CDR3 region: CAWSPPDYHTGELFF. The CDR3 DNA is TGTGCCTGGAGTCCCCCGGACTATCACACCGGGGAGCTGTTTTTT. The chain combines TRBV30 with TRBJ2-2; a possible D gene is TRBD2 (6 bases). Germline CDR1 GTSNPN, CDR2 SVGIG (reference sequence). V lost 2 bases and J lost 3, with 13 bases in between. The CDR3 sequence is 15 residues long.

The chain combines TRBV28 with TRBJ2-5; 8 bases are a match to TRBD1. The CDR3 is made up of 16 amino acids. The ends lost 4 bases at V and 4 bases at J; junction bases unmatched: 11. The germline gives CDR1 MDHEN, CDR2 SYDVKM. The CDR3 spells CASSSPGQGGRETQYF. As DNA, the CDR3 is TGTGCCAGCAGTTCCCCCGGACAGGGTGGGCGAGAGACCCAGTACTTC. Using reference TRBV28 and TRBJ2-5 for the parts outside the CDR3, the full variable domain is DVKVTQSSRYLVKRTGEKVFLECVQDMDHENMFWYRQDPGLGLRLIYFSYDVKMKEKGDIPEGYSVSREKKERFSLILESASTNQTSMYLCASSSPGQGGRETQYFGPGTRLLVL.

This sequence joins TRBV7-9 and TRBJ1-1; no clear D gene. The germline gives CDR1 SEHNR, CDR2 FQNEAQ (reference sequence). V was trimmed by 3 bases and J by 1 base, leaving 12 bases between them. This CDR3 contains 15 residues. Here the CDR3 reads CASSFLPGQNTEAFF. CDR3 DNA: TGTGCCAGCAGCTTCTTACCGGGTCAGAACACTGAAGCTTTCTTT.

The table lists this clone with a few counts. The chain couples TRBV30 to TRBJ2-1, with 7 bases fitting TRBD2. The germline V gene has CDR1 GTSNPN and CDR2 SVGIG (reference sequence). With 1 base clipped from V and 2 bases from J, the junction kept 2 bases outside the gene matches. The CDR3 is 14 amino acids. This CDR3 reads CAWSGTSAYNEQFF. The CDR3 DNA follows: TGTGCCTGGAGTGGAACTAGCGCCTACAATGAGCAGTTCTTC.

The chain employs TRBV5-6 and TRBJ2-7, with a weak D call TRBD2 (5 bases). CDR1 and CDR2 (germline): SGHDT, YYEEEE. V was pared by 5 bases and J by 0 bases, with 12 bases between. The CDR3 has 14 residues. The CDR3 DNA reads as TGTGCCAGCAGTTCTAGCCAGAGCTCCTACGAGCAGTACTTC. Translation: CASSSSQSSYEQYF.

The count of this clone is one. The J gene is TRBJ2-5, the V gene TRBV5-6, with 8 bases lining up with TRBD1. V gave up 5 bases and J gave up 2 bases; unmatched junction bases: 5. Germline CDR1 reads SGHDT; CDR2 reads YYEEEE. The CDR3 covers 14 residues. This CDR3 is CASRSTGAQETQYF. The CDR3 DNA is TGTGCCAGCAGATCGACAGGGGCACAAGAGACCCAGTACTTC.

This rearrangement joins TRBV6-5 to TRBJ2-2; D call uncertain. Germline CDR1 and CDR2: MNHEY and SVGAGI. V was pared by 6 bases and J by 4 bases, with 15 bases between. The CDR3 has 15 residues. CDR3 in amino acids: CASSPRGLGTGELFF. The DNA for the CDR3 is TGTGCCAGCAGCCCGCGAGGCTTGGGCACCGGGGAGCTGTTTTTT.

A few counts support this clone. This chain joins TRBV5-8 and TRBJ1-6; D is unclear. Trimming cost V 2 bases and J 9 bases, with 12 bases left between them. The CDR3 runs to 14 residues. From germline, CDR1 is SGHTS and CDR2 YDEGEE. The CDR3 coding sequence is TGTGCCAGCAGCTTTGGCCGGGTTTTTTCACCCCTCCACTTT. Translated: CASSFGRVFSPLHF.

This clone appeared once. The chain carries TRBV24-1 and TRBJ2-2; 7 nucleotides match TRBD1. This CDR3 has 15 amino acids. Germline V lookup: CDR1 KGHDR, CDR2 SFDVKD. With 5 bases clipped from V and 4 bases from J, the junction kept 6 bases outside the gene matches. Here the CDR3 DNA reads TGTGCCACCAGTGTTACAGGGGCTGGCACCGGGGAGCTGTTTTTT. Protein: CATSVTGAGTGELFF.

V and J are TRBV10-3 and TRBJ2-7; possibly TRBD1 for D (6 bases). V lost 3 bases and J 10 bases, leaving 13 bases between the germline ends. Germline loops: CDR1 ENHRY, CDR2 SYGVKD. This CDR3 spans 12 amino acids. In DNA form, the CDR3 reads TGTGCCATCAGTGACCAGACAGGTTCACAGTACTTC. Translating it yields CAISDQTGSQYF.

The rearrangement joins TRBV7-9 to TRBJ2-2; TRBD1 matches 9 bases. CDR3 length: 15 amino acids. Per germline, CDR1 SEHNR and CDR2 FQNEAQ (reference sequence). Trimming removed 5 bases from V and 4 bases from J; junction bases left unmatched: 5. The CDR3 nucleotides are TGTGCCAGCAGCCTTACAGGGGGCGGCACCGGGGAGCTGTTTTTT. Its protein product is CASSLTGGGTGELFF.

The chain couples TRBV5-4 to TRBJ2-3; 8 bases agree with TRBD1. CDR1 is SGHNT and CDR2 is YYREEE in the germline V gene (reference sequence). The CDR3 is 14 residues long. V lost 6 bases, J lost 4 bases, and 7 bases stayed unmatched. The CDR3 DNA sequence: TGTGCCAGCACCAAAGACAGGGGCGCAGATACGCAGTATTTT. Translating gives CASTKDRGADTQYF.

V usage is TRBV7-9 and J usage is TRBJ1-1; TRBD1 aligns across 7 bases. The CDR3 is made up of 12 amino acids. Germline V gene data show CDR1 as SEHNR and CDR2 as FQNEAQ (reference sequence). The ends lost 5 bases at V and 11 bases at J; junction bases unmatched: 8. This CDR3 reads CASSPDGGQAFF. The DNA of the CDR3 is TGTGCCAGCAGCCCGGACGGGGGACAGGCTTTCTTT.

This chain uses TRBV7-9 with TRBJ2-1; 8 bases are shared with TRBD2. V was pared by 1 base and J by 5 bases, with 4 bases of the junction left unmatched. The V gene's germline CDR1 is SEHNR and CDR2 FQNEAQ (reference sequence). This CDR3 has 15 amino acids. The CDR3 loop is CASSLERGGHNEQFF. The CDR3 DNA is TGTGCCAGCAGCTTAGAACGGGGGGGCCACAATGAGCAGTTCTTC.

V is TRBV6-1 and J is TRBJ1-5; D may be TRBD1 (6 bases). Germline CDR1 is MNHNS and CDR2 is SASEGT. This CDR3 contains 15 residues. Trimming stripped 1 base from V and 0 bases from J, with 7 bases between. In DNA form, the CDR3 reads TGTGCCAGCAGTGAAGTAGGGGGTAGCAATCAGCCCCAGCATTTT. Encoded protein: CASSEVGGSNQPQHF.

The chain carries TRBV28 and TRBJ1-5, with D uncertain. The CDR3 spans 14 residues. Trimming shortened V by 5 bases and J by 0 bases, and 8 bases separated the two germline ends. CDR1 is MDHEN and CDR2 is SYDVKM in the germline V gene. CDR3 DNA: TGTGCCAGCAGTCCCCCGTATAGCAATCAGCCCCAGCATTTT. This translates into CASSPPYSNQPQHF.

The CDR3 region is CASGSRTRGDQPQHF. CDR3 nucleotides: TGTGCTAGTGGTTCCCGCACTCGGGGAGATCAGCCCCAGCATTTT. The gene calls are TRBV12-5 and TRBJ1-5; D gene ambiguous. V lost 4 bases to trimming and J lost 5 bases, with 15 bases between them. The CDR3 length is 15 residues. Germline-derived CDR1 and CDR2 are LGHNT and FRNRAP.

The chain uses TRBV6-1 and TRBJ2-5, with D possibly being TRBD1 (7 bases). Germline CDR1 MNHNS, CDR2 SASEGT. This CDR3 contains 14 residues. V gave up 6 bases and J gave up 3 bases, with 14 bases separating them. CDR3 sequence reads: CASSQGGREETQYF. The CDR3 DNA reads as TGTGCCAGCAGCCAGGGGGGTCGGGAAGAGACCCAGTACTTC.

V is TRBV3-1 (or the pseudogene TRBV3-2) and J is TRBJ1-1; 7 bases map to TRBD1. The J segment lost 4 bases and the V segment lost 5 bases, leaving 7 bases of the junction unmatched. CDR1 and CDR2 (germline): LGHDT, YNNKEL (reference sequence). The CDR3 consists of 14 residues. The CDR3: CASSSRQGGTEAFF. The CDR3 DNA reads TGTGCCAGCAGCTCGCGACAGGGAGGCACTGAAGCTTTCTTT.

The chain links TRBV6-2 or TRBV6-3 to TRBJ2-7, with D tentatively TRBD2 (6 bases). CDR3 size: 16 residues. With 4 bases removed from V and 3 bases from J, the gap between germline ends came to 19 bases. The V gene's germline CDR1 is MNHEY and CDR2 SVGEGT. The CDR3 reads CASSSLGLAINYEQYF. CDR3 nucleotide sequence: TGTGCCAGCAGTTCCTTAGGGCTAGCGATAAACTACGAGCAGTACTTC.

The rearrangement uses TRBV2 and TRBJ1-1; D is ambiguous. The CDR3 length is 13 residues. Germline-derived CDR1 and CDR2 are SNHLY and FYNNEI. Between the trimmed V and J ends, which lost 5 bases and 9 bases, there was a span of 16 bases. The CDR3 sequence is CASSPRGLQKAFF. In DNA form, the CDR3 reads TGTGCCAGCAGTCCCCGGGGTCTCCAAAAAGCTTTCTTT.

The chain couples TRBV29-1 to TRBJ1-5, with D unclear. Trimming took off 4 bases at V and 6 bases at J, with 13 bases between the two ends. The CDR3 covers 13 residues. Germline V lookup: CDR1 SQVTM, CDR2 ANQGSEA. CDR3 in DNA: TGCAGCGTTGTTGGCAGTCGTGGTCAGCCCCAGCATTTT. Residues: CSVVGSRGQPQHF. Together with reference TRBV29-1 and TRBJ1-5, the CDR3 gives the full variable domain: SAVISQKPSRDICQRGTSLTIQCQVDSQVTMMFWYRQQPGQSLTLIATANQGSEATYESGFVIDKFPISRPNLTFSTLTVSNMSPEDSSIYLCSVVGSRGQPQHFGDGTRLSIL.

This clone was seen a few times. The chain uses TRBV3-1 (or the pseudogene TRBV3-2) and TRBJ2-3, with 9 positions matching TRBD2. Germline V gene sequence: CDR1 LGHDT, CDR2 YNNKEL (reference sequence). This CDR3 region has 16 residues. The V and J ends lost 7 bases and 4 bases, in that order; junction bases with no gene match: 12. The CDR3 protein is CASTPVGSGGADTQYF. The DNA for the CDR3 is TGTGCCAGCACCCCCGTCGGTAGCGGGGGAGCAGATACGCAGTATTTT.

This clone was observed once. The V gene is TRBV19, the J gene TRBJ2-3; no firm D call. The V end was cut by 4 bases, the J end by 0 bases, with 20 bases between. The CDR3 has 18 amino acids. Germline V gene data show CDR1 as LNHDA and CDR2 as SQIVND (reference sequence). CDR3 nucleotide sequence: TGTGCCAGTAGTAGATCCCCCAACGGTCGCCTTAGCACAGATACGCAGTATTTT. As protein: CASSRSPNGRLSTDTQYF.